The 30 T cell receptor beta chains reported below all come from one sample, sequenced in a study of blood T cell repertoires in COVID-19. Method: immunoSEQ multiplex PCR; TCRdb's copy keeps in-frame clones and lacks some. Here the sample spans some 220,000 clones, around nine tenths being singletons. The sequenced material came from peripheral blood. The receptors were sampled from a man under 40 with COVID-19, enrolled during active disease.

V is TRBV5-1 and J is TRBJ2-1; D unresolved. The germline gives CDR1 SGHRS, CDR2 YFSETQ. The length of the CDR3 is 16 residues. Trimming pared 0 bases from V and 2 bases from J, leaving 12 bases between. CDR3 DNA sequence: TGCGCCAGCAGCTTGGATCCCTCACCGGCCTACAATGAGCAGTTCTTC. It specifies CASSLDPSPAYNEQFF.

V gene TRBV28 combines with J gene TRBJ1-5, with a weak D call TRBD1 (6 bases). The length of the CDR3 is 18 residues. CDR1 and CDR2 from the germline V gene are MDHEN and SYDVKM. V was clipped by 3 bases and J by 4 bases, with 22 bases between them. CDR3 sequence reads: CASSFGSAPGHKNQPQHF. The CDR3 nucleotides read TGTGCCAGCAGTTTTGGGTCAGCTCCGGGACACAAGAATCAGCCCCAGCATTTT.

The rearrangement uses TRBV9 and TRBJ2-7; 7 bases map to TRBD1. CDR1 and CDR2 from the germline V gene are SGDLS and YYNGEE. This CDR3 is 16 amino acids long. The ends lost 0 bases at V and 2 bases at J; junction bases unmatched: 8. The CDR3 sequence: CASSVGGTVQPYEQYF. CDR3 DNA sequence: TGTGCCAGCAGCGTAGGGGGGACAGTCCAACCCTACGAGCAGTACTTC.

V gene TRBV15 combines with J gene TRBJ1-1; TRBD1 agrees at 12 bases. The CDR3 totals 17 residues. From germline, CDR1 is LNHNV and CDR2 YYDKDF (reference sequence). With 1 base clipped from V and 4 bases from J, the junction kept 7 bases outside the gene matches. This CDR3 is CATSRGGTGGFGTEAFF. CDR3 nucleotide sequence: TGTGCCACCAGCAGAGGTGGGACAGGGGGCTTCGGCACTGAAGCTTTCTTT. Full variable domain (rest looked up from reference TRBV15 and TRBJ1-1): DAMVIQNPRYQVTQFGKPVTLSCSQTLNHNVMYWYQQKSSQAPKLLFHYYDKDFNNEADTPDNFQSRRPNTSFCFLDIRSPGLGDTAMYLCATSRGGTGGFGTEAFFGQGTRLTVV.

This chain connects TRBV12-3 or TRBV12-4 to TRBJ1-2; D remains unclear. The CDR3 contains 13 residues. V was trimmed by 2 bases and J by 3 bases, leaving 7 bases between them. CDR3 in DNA: TGTGCCAGCAGTTTACCCAGTGACTATGGCTACACCTTC. Protein product: CASSLPSDYGYTF.

J is TRBJ2-1 and V is TRBV2; no firm D call. This CDR3 region has 14 residues. Trimming left V 3 bases short and J 2 bases short, with 8 bases between. Per germline, CDR1 SNHLY and CDR2 FYNNEI. The CDR3 sequence: CASSDLQTYNEQFF. CDR3 nucleotides: TGTGCCAGCAGTGATTTACAGACCTACAATGAGCAGTTCTTC.

The rearrangement links TRBV10-2 to TRBJ1-5; no firm D call. The CDR3 runs to 15 residues. In germline, CDR1 is WSHSY, CDR2 SAAADI. The V and J ends lost 3 bases and 0 bases respectively, with 9 bases between them. CDR3 protein: CASSDAGYSNQPQHF. CDR3 bases: TGCGCCAGCAGTGACGCGGGATATAGCAATCAGCCCCAGCATTTT.

The chain carries TRBV7-9 and TRBJ1-4; TRBD1 matches at 9 bases. CDR3 length: 15 amino acids. Trimming cost V 5 bases and J 9 bases; bases outside gene matches: 10. Germline CDR1 is SEHNR and CDR2 is FQNEAQ (reference sequence). The CDR3 coding sequence is TGTGCCAGCAGCCCAGCTAGAGACAGGGGGAAAAAACTGTTTTTT. Amino acids: CASSPARDRGKKLFF.

The V gene is TRBV5-1, the J gene TRBJ2-3, with 9 bases fitting TRBD1. Germline V lookup: CDR1 SGHRS, CDR2 YFSETQ. The junction had 7 bases not matched to a gene; V was cut back by 4 bases and J by 4 bases. The CDR3 runs 15 residues. The CDR3 sequence: CASSRTGGESDTQYF. The DNA of the CDR3 is TGCGCCAGCAGCAGAACAGGGGGCGAGTCAGATACGCAGTATTTT. Filled out from reference TRBV5-1 and TRBJ2-3, the complete variable domain reads KAGVTQTPRYLIKTRGQQVTLSCSPISGHRSVSWYQQTPGQGLQFLFEYFSETQRNKGNFPGRFSGRQFSNSRSEMNVSTLELGDSALYLCASSRTGGESDTQYFGPGTRLTVL.

The CDR3 DNA reads TGCGCCAGCAGCGTAGACCCTAGGAACACTGAAGCTTTCTTT. It yields the protein CASSVDPRNTEAFF. The chain uses TRBV5-1 and TRBJ1-1; D gene unclear. The CDR3 length is 14 residues. The V gene lost 4 bases and the J gene lost 1 base, with 11 bases spanning the gap. Germline CDR1 and CDR2: SGHRS and YFSETQ.

The rearrangement uses TRBV15 and TRBJ1-5, with D unclear. CDR1 is LNHNV and CDR2 is YYDKDF in the germline V gene (reference sequence). The CDR3 extends over 12 amino acids. Deletions cut 1 base from V and 10 bases from J, with 8 bases between. The CDR3 nucleotides read TGTGCCACCAGCAGAGGAGGCCCCCCCCAGCATTTT. Translated, it gives CATSRGGPPQHF.

The gene calls are TRBV10-1 and TRBJ2-7, with 7 bases identical to TRBD1. Germline-derived CDR1 and CDR2 are WNHNN and SYGVQD (reference sequence). Trimming removed 2 bases from V and 3 bases from J; junction bases left unmatched: 4. This CDR3 region has 14 residues. DNA for the CDR3: TGCGCCAGCAGTGAGAAGAGACAGGGCTACGAGCAGTACTTC. Protein: CASSEKRQGYEQYF.

The gene calls are TRBV9 and TRBJ1-3, with 9 bases matching TRBD1. This CDR3 has 15 amino acids. With V trimmed by 2 bases and J by 1 base, 1 base remained unmatched. Germline CDR1 is SGDLS and CDR2 is YYNGEE. CDR3 sequence: CASSVDRGSGNTIYF. As DNA, the CDR3 is TGTGCCAGCAGCGTGGACAGGGGATCTGGAAACACCATATATTTT.

V usage is TRBV2 and J usage is TRBJ1-1; no clear D. Germline assignment: CDR1 SNHLY and CDR2 FYNNEI. V lost 0 bases, J lost 4 bases, and 12 bases lay in between. The CDR3 is made up of 15 amino acids. CDR3 residues: CASSEARGSVTEAFF. CDR3 DNA: TGTGCCAGCAGTGAAGCGCGGGGTTCGGTCACTGAAGCTTTCTTT.

J is TRBJ1-1 and V is TRBV5-1, with a weak D call TRBD1 (6 bases). Trimming took off 4 bases at V and 5 bases at J, with 12 bases between the two ends. Germline CDR1 is SGHRS and CDR2 is YFSETQ. The CDR3 totals 13 residues. CDR3 region: CASSIPRGTEAFF. In DNA form, the CDR3 reads TGCGCCAGCAGCATTCCCAGGGGAACTGAAGCTTTCTTT. The full variable domain, its missing parts supplied by reference TRBV5-1 and TRBJ1-1, is KAGVTQTPRYLIKTRGQQVTLSCSPISGHRSVSWYQQTPGQGLQFLFEYFSETQRNKGNFPGRFSGRQFSNSRSEMNVSTLELGDSALYLCASSIPRGTEAFFGQGTRLTVV.

This chain uses TRBV20-1 with TRBJ1-2; 7 nucleotides agree with TRBD1. Germline loops: CDR1 DFQATT, CDR2 SNEGSKA (reference sequence). CDR3 length: 16 amino acids. V shed 3 bases, J shed 8 bases, and the junction held 18 bases outside the gene matches. Here the CDR3 reads CSASAPGQRVPEGYTF. In DNA, the CDR3 is TGCAGTGCTAGTGCGCCGGGACAGAGGGTCCCTGAGGGCTACACCTTC.

The chain uses TRBV10-3 and TRBJ1-1, with 7 positions matching TRBD1. Trimming at V came to 6 bases and at J to 0 bases, leaving 4 bases not matched to a gene. This CDR3 comprises 14 residues. Germline CDR1 and CDR2: ENHRY and SYGVKD. As DNA, the CDR3 is TGTGCCATCAGCCCCGGACAGGTGAACACTGAAGCTTTCTTT. Protein: CAISPGQVNTEAFF.

This sequence joins TRBV5-1 and TRBJ1-2; weak D call: TRBD1 (6 bases). Germline CDR1 and CDR2: SGHRS and YFSETQ. CDR3 size: 12 residues. Trimming pared 4 bases from V and 7 bases from J, leaving 11 bases between. CDR3 protein: CASSVQGAGYTF. Written as DNA, the CDR3 is TGCGCCAGCAGCGTACAGGGTGCTGGCTACACCTTC.

This chain joins TRBV5-6 and TRBJ1-4; 9 nucleotides match TRBD1. The junction had 5 bases not matched to a gene; V was cut back by 4 bases and J by 1 base. Germline V gene data show CDR1 as SGHDT and CDR2 as YYEEEE. This CDR3 region has 16 residues. CDR3 sequence reads: CASSARTGVTNEKLFF. The DNA for the CDR3 is TGTGCCAGCAGCGCCCGGACAGGGGTAACTAATGAAAAACTGTTTTTT.

This chain uses TRBV7-6 with TRBJ1-2; TRBD1 matches at 10 bases. This CDR3 is 15 amino acids long. J gave up 8 bases and V 4 bases, and 10 bases lay outside the gene matches. CDR1 is SGHVS, CDR2 FNYEAQ, per germline. CDR3 protein: CASSYPGQGSGGYTF. As DNA, the CDR3 is TGTGCCAGCAGCTATCCGGGACAGGGGTCTGGGGGCTACACCTTC.

The chain carries TRBV5-1 and TRBJ1-1, with 8 nucleotides matching TRBD1. Germline V CDR1 and CDR2: SGHRS, YFSETQ. Trimming at V came to 1 base and at J to 3 bases, leaving 8 bases not matched to a gene. The CDR3 runs to 16 residues. The CDR3: CASSLRGQEFYTEAFF. CDR3 nucleotide sequence: TGCGCCAGCAGCTTGAGGGGACAGGAGTTTTACACTGAAGCTTTCTTT. Full variable domain (remainder filled in from reference TRBV5-1 and TRBJ1-1): KAGVTQTPRYLIKTRGQQVTLSCSPISGHRSVSWYQQTPGQGLQFLFEYFSETQRNKGNFPGRFSGRQFSNSRSEMNVSTLELGDSALYLCASSLRGQEFYTEAFFGQGTRLTVV.

The count of this clone is one. The V and J genes are TRBV3-1 (or the pseudogene TRBV3-2) and TRBJ2-7; D is uncertain. V was trimmed by 0 bases and J by 0 bases, leaving 12 bases between them. The germline CDR1 and CDR2 sequences are LGHDT and YNNKEL (reference sequence). CDR3 length: 16 residues. In DNA, the CDR3 is TGTGCCAGCAGCCAAGAATTCGGTAAATTCTCCTACGAGCAGTACTTC. It yields the protein CASSQEFGKFSYEQYF.

The chain has TRBV11-1 and TRBJ1-1; D call uncertain. Germline V lookup: CDR1 SGHAT, CDR2 FQDESV (reference sequence). The CDR3 is made up of 13 amino acids. Trimming took off 5 bases at V and 5 bases at J, with 12 bases between the two ends. DNA of the CDR3: TGTGCCAGCAGCCAAAGGAGAGAAACTGAAGCTTTCTTT. Amino acid sequence: CASSQRRETEAFF.

This sequence joins TRBV6-5 and TRBJ2-7, with 9 bases aligning to TRBD1. The CDR3 contains 14 residues. The V gene's germline CDR1 is MNHEY and CDR2 SVGAGI. V lost 7 bases, J lost 4 bases, and 8 bases stayed unmatched. CDR3 region: CASTVDRGIYEQYF. The CDR3 coding sequence is TGTGCCAGCACTGTGGACAGGGGTATTTACGAGCAGTACTTC.

V usage is TRBV4-1 and J usage is TRBJ2-1; TRBD2 aligns across 10 bases. CDR3 length: 16 residues. Germline CDR1 is MGHRA and CDR2 is YSYEKL. V shed 3 bases and J 8 bases; nucleotides not matched to a gene: 10. Here the CDR3 DNA reads TGCGCCAGCAGCCAGGGCCCCCAGCGGGGGGGCCATGAGCAGTTCTTC. Its translation: CASSQGPQRGGHEQFF.

V and J are TRBV19 and TRBJ1-2; D uncertain. The V end lost 4 bases, the J end lost 2 bases, and 14 bases lay between the germline ends. This CDR3 is built from 15 residues. Germline V gene data show CDR1 as LNHDA and CDR2 as SQIVND (reference sequence). The CDR3 nucleotides read TGTGCCAGTAGTAGGGAGAACAATCCGAACTATGGCTACACCTTC. Its protein is CASSRENNPNYGYTF.

The chain recombines TRBV5-4 with TRBJ2-5, with D perhaps matching TRBD2 (5 bases). Germline lookup yields CDR1 SGHNT and CDR2 YYREEE (reference sequence). V was shortened by 4 bases and J by 1 base, with 23 bases between the two germline ends. This CDR3 is built from 18 residues. The chain's CDR3 is CASSLTVVGRPFQETQYF. CDR3 sequence (DNA): TGTGCCAGCAGCCTCACTGTGGTAGGGAGACCCTTCCAAGAGACCCAGTACTTC. Looking up the rest from reference TRBV5-4 and TRBJ2-5 gives the full variable domain: ETGVTQSPTHLIKTRGQQVTLRCSSQSGHNTVSWYQQALGQGPQFIFQYYREEENGRGNFPPRFSGLQFPNYSSELNVNALELDDSALYLCASSLTVVGRPFQETQYFGPGTRLLVL.

The chain has TRBV29-1 and TRBJ2-2; 7 bases align to TRBD1. In germline, CDR1 is SQVTM, CDR2 ANQGSEA. CDR3 length: 16 residues. The ends lost 2 bases at V and 1 base at J; junction bases unmatched: 7. In nucleotides, the CDR3 is TGCAGCGTTGAACGATGGGGACAGAGGAACACCGGGGAGCTGTTTTTT. Translation gives CSVERWGQRNTGELFF.

The V call is TRBV7-2, the J call TRBJ1-1, with TRBD1 matching 12 bases. V shed 5 bases, J shed 4 bases, and the junction held 11 bases outside the gene matches. This CDR3 is built from 17 residues. Germline CDR1 reads SGHTA; CDR2 reads FQGNSA. Here the CDR3 DNA reads TGTGCCAGCAGCCCCTGGGACAGGGGGCCTGCTGGCACTGAAGCTTTCTTT. This codes for CASSPWDRGPAGTEAFF.

The V call is TRBV9, the J call TRBJ1-3; D gene unclear. The CDR3 loop spans 15 amino acids. Trimming stripped 0 bases from V and 0 bases from J, with 7 bases between. Germline V gene data show CDR1 as SGDLS and CDR2 as YYNGEE. The CDR3 sequence: CASSVVPSSGNTIYF. The CDR3 coding sequence is TGTGCCAGCAGCGTAGTCCCGAGCTCTGGAAACACCATATATTTT.